Below are 16 T cell receptor beta chains sequenced from a single sample in a study of blood T cell repertoires in COVID-19. Libraries were prepared by immunoSEQ multiplex PCR; TCRdb keeps only in-frame clonotypes and omits some of them. The table shows roughly 150,000 clones, with 70% to 90% occurring only once. The sequenced sample was peripheral blood. The receptors come from an elderly woman with COVID-19, enrolled during active disease.

This chain joins TRBV14 and TRBJ1-1, with a possible D match to TRBD1 (6 bases). This CDR3 has 14 amino acids. The germline V gene encodes CDR1 SGHDN and CDR2 FVKESK. The V gene lost 4 bases and the J gene lost 3 bases, with 12 bases spanning the gap. Here the CDR3 reads CASSRRAGDTEAFF. CDR3 DNA: TGTGCCAGCAGCCGACGCGCAGGGGACACTGAAGCTTTCTTT. The complete variable domain, with remaining parts taken from reference TRBV14 and TRBJ1-1, reads EAGVTQFPSHSVIEKGQTVTLRCDPISGHDNLYWYRRVMGKEIKFLLHFVKESKQDESGMPNNRFLAERTGGTYSTLKVQPAELEDSGVYFCASSRRAGDTEAFFGQGTRLTVV.

For this clone: This same CDR3 is encoded by further DNA sequences in the sample. CDR3 nucleotide sequence: TGCGCCAGCAGCTTGGTTAGCGGGAGTGGAGGTGAGCAGTTCTTC. It encodes CASSLVSGSGGEQFF. This chain joins TRBV5-1 and TRBJ2-1; 9 bases map to TRBD2. This CDR3 is built from 15 residues. Germline V gives CDR1 SGHRS, CDR2 YFSETQ. Trimming at V came to 0 bases and at J to 9 bases, leaving 7 bases not matched to a gene.

The rearrangement joins TRBV6-5 to TRBJ1-6; maybe TRBD1 (5 bases). This CDR3 is built from 16 residues. Germline-derived CDR1 and CDR2 are MNHEY and SVGAGI. Trimming shortened V by 0 bases and J by 5 bases, and 11 bases separated the two germline ends. The CDR3 here is CASSYSNRGDNSPLHF. DNA for the CDR3: TGTGCCAGCAGTTACTCGAACCGGGGGGATAATTCACCCCTCCACTTT.

The chain carries TRBV6-5 and TRBJ1-1; possibly TRBD1 for D (5 bases). This CDR3 contains 12 residues. Trimming took 6 bases from V and 8 from J, leaving 13 bases between them. CDR1 and CDR2 (germline): MNHEY, SVGAGI. The CDR3 DNA reads as TGTGCCAGCAGCCCCCCGGGGGGAGAAGCTTTCTTT. This encodes CASSPPGGEAFF.

The rearrangement links TRBV28 to TRBJ1-4; the match to TRBD1 covers 10 bases. This CDR3 contains 13 residues. The V gene end was trimmed by 6 bases and the J gene end by 8 bases; junction bases not matched to a gene: 3. Germline V CDR1 and CDR2: MDHEN, SYDVKM. The CDR3 protein is CASRGTGVEKLFF. As DNA, the CDR3 is TGTGCCAGCAGAGGGACAGGGGTGGAAAAACTGTTTTTT.

The V gene is TRBV28, the J gene TRBJ1-3; the D gene is possibly TRBD1 (6 bases). CDR3 length: 15 residues. The germline V gene encodes CDR1 MDHEN and CDR2 SYDVKM. Trimming took 2 bases from V and 7 from J, leaving 15 bases between them. The CDR3 DNA is TGTGCCAGCAGTTTACGGGGGGCGGTTAGGAACACCATATATTTT. Translating it yields CASSLRGAVRNTIYF.

This chain uses TRBV4-3 with TRBJ2-1, with no clear D. V dropped 0 bases and J dropped 11 bases, with 11 bases sitting between them. In germline, CDR1 is LGHNA, CDR2 YSLEER. The CDR3 is made up of 13 amino acids. The CDR3 region is CASSQDYFAKQFF. CDR3 DNA: TGCGCCAGCAGCCAAGATTACTTTGCGAAGCAGTTCTTC.

The rearrangement links TRBV7-2 to TRBJ2-6; 14 nucleotides line up with TRBD2. Germline V gene data show CDR1 as SGHTA and CDR2 as FQGNSA. V dropped 5 bases and J dropped 3; count of bases not matched to a gene: 3. CDR3 length equals 17 residues. DNA for the CDR3: TGTGCCAGCAGCCGCGGACTAGCGGGAGGTGGGGCCAACGTCCTGACTTTC. It yields the protein CASSRGLAGGGANVLTF.

J is TRBJ1-1 and V is TRBV5-1; 8 bases match TRBD1. The CDR3 loop spans 14 amino acids. V gave up 3 bases and J gave up 6 bases; unmatched junction bases: 7. Germline V gives CDR1 SGHRS, CDR2 YFSETQ. The CDR3: CASSSLDRAAEAFF. CDR3 DNA sequence: TGCGCCAGCAGCTCCCTGGACAGGGCGGCTGAAGCTTTCTTT.

V and J are TRBV20-1 and TRBJ2-5, with 11 positions matching TRBD2. The V and J ends lost 3 bases and 2 bases, in that order; junction bases with no gene match: 17. Per germline, CDR1 DFQATT and CDR2 SNEGSKA (reference sequence). The CDR3 runs 19 residues. CDR3 sequence (DNA): TGCAGTGCTAGTTCGATACCGGGACTAGCGGCTTCGGCTCAAGAGACCCAGTACTTC. This sequence encodes CSASSIPGLAASAQETQYF.

In this sample, this clone turned up a few times. This chain joins TRBV10-3 and TRBJ1-1; D might be TRBD1 (6 bases). This CDR3 comprises 14 residues. CDR1 ENHRY and CDR2 SYGVKD come from the germline V gene. The V and J ends lost 0 bases and 1 base respectively, with 6 bases between them. The chain's CDR3 is CAISESQGNTEAFF. CDR3 DNA: TGTGCCATCAGTGAGTCACAGGGGAACACTGAAGCTTTCTTT.

The rearrangement joins TRBV10-3 to TRBJ2-3, with 9 bases matching TRBD2. The V and J ends lost 2 bases and 5 bases, in that order; junction bases with no gene match: 14. The CDR3 length is 18 residues. Germline loops: CDR1 ENHRY, CDR2 SYGVKD. CDR3 DNA: TGTGCCATCAGTGAGCCGCCGGGTAGCGGGAGTACTGGAGATACGCAGTATTTT. This gives the protein CAISEPPGSGSTGDTQYF.

This chain connects TRBV9 to TRBJ2-5; D perhaps matches TRBD2 (5 bases). The germline V gene encodes CDR1 SGDLS and CDR2 YYNGEE. The CDR3 consists of 14 residues. Trimming stripped 0 bases from V and 2 bases from J, with 8 bases between. The CDR3 sequence: CASSVDPGQETQYF. DNA of the CDR3: TGTGCCAGCAGCGTAGACCCGGGGCAAGAGACCCAGTACTTC. Full variable domain (missing parts from reference TRBV9 and TRBJ2-5): DSGVTQTPKHLITATGQRVTLRCSPRSGDLSVYWYQQSLDQGLQFLIQYYNGEERAKGNILERFSAQQFPDLHSELNLSSLELGDSALYFCASSVDPGQETQYFGPGTRLLVL.

The V gene is TRBV27, the J gene TRBJ1-6; 8 nucleotides align to TRBD1. CDR1 MNHEY and CDR2 SMNVEV come from the germline V gene (reference sequence). The J segment lost 9 bases and the V segment lost 3 bases, leaving 4 bases of the junction unmatched. The CDR3 extends over 14 amino acids. CDR3: CASSLDRVSSPLHF. CDR3 DNA: TGTGCCAGCAGTTTGGACAGGGTGAGTTCACCCCTCCACTTT.

The gene calls are TRBV19 and TRBJ1-5; 9 bases map to TRBD1. Germline-derived CDR1 and CDR2 are LNHDA and SQIVND (reference sequence). The V segment lost 7 bases and the J segment 5 bases; nucleotides outside the gene matches: 12. The CDR3 length is 16 residues. The CDR3 DNA sequence: TGTGCCAGTACCCCCCCGACCGGGACAGGGTATCAGCCCCAGCATTTT. This sequence encodes CASTPPTGTGYQPQHF.

The CDR3 coding sequence is TGTGCCAGTTCACAGGGGGCTAACACCGGGGAGCTGTTTTTT. Amino acid sequence: CASSQGANTGELFF. The chain links TRBV19 to TRBJ2-2; TRBD1 aligns across 9 bases. Unmatched junction bases numbered 3, after V lost 8 bases and J lost 2 bases. In germline, CDR1 is LNHDA, CDR2 SQIVND (reference sequence). The CDR3 loop spans 14 amino acids.